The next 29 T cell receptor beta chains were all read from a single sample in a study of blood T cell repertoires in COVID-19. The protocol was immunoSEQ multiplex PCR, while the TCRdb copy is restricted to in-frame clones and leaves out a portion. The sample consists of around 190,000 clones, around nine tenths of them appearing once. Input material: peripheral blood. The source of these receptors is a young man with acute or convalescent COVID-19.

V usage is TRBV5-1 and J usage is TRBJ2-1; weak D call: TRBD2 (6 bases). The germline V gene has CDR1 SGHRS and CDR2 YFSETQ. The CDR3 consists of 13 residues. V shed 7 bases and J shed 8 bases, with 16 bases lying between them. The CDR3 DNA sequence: TGCGCCAGCTGGGACTCTAAGTCCGATGAGCAGTTCTTC. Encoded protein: CASWDSKSDEQFF.

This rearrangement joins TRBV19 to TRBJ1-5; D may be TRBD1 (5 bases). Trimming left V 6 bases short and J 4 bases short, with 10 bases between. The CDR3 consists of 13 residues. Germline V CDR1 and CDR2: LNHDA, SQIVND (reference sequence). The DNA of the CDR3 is TGTGCCAGTAGGTTGGGGCCGAATCAGCCCCAGCATTTT. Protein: CASRLGPNQPQHF.

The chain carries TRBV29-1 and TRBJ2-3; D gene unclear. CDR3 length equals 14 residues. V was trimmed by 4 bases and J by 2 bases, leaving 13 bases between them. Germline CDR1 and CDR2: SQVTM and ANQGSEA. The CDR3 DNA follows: TGCAGCGTTGTCGTTATACGGTACACAGATACGCAGTATTTT. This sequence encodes CSVVVIRYTDTQYF.

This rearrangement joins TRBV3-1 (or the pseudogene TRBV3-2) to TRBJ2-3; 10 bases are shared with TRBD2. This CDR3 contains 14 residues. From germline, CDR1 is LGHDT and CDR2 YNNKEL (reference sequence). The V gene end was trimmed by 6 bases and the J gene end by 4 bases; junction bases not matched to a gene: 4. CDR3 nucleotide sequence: TGTGCCAGCAGGCCTCTAGCGGGGGCAGATACGCAGTATTTT. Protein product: CASRPLAGADTQYF.

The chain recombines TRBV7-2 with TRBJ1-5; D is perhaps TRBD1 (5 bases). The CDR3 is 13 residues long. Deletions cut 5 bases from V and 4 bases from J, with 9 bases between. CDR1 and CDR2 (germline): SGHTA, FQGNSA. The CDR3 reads CASSGAFNQPQHF. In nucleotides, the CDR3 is TGTGCCAGCAGCGGGGCGTTTAATCAGCCCCAGCATTTT.

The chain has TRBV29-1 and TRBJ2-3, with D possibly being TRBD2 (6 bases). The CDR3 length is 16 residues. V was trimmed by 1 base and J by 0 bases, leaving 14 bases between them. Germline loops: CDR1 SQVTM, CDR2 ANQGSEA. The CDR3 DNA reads TGCAGCGTTGAAGGGTTGGGGGACTCTAGCACAGATACGCAGTATTTT. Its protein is CSVEGLGDSSTDTQYF.

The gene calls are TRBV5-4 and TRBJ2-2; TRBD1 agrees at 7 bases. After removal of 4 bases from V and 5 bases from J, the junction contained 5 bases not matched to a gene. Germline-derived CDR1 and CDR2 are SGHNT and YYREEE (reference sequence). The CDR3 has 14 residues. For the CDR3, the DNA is TGTGCCAGCAGCCTTGGGACAGTGACCGGGGAGCTGTTTTTT. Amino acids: CASSLGTVTGELFF.

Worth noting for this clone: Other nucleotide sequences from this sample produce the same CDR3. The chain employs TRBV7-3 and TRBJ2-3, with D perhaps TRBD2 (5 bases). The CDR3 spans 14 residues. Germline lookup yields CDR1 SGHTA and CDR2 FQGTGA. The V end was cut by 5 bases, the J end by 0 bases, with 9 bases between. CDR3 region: CASSPGLSTDTQYF. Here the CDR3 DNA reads TGTGCCAGCAGCCCCGGACTCAGCACAGATACGCAGTATTTT.

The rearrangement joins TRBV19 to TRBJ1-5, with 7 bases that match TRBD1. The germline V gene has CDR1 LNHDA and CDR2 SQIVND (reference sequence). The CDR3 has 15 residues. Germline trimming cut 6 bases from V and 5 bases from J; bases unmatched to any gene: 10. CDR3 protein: CASRFDRARDQPQHF. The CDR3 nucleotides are TGTGCCAGTAGATTCGACAGGGCGAGGGATCAGCCCCAGCATTTT. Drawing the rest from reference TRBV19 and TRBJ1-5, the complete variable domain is DGGITQSPKYLFRKEGQNVTLSCEQNLNHDAMYWYRQDPGQGLRLIYYSQIVNDFQKGDIAEGYSVSREKKESFPLTVTSAQKNPTAFYLCASRFDRARDQPQHFGDGTRLSIL.

The CDR3 DNA sequence: TGTGCCAGCAGTGATCTCCTCGGGACCCAGTACTTC. Amino acid sequence: CASSDLLGTQYF. V gene TRBV25-1 combines with J gene TRBJ2-5; D not certain. Germline V gives CDR1 MGHDK, CDR2 SYGVNS. The CDR3 loop spans 12 amino acids. V was shortened by 3 bases and J by 7 bases, with 9 bases between the two germline ends.

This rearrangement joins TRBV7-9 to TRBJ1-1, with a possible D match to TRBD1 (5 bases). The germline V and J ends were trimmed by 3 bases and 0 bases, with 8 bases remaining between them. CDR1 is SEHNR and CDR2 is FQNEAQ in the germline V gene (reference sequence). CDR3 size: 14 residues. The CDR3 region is CASSFGHLNTEAFF. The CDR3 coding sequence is TGTGCCAGCAGCTTCGGACACCTGAACACTGAAGCTTTCTTT.

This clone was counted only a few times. CDR3 nucleotide sequence: TGCGCCAGCAGCTTGGGGACGGGGAGCTCCTACGAGCAGTACTTC. This sequence encodes CASSLGTGSSYEQYF. The genes are TRBV5-1 and TRBJ2-7; possibly TRBD2 for D (5 bases). V was cut by 0 bases and J by 0 bases, with 10 bases left in between. Germline CDR1 SGHRS, CDR2 YFSETQ. The CDR3 is 15 residues long.

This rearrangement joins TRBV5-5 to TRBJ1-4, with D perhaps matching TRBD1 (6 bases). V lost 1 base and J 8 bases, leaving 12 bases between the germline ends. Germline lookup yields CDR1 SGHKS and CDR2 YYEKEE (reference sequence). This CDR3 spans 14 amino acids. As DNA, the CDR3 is TGTGCCAGCAGCTTGACAGGGACGGGCGAAAAACTGTTTTTT. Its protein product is CASSLTGTGEKLFF.

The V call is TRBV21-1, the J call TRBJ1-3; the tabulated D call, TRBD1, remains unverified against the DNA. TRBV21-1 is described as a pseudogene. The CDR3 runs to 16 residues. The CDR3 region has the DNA TGTGCCAGCAGCTCCGACAGAGCGATTTCTGGAAACACCATATATTTT. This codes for CASSSDRAISGNTIYF.

In DNA form, the CDR3 reads TGTGCCAGCAGCTCCCCCCTAGCGGGGGTTGAGACCCAGTACTTC. It codes for CASSSPLAGVETQYF. The rearrangement joins TRBV7-3 to TRBJ2-5; 10 bases are shared with TRBD2. CDR3 length: 15 residues. J was trimmed by 5 bases and V by 4 bases; bases with no gene match: 7. Germline V gene sequence: CDR1 SGHTA, CDR2 FQGTGA.

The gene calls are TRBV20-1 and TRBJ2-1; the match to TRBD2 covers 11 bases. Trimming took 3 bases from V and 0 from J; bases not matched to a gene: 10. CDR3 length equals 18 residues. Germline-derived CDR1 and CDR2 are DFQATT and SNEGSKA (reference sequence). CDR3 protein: CSASSSSGGMSSYNEQFF. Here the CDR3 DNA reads TGCAGTGCTAGTTCGTCTAGCGGGGGGATGAGCTCCTACAATGAGCAGTTCTTC.

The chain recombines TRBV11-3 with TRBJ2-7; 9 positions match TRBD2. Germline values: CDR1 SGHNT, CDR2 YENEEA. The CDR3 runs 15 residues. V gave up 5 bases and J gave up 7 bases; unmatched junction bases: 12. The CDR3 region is CASSPGVAGVEEQYF. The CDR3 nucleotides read TGTGCCAGCAGCCCCGGGGTAGCGGGAGTAGAAGAGCAGTACTTC.

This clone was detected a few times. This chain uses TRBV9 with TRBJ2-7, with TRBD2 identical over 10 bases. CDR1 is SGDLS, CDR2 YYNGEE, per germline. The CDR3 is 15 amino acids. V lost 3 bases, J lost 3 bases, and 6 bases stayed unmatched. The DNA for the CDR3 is TGTGCCAGCAGCGAACGACTAGCGGGTGTCTACGAGCAGTACTTC. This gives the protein CASSERLAGVYEQYF.

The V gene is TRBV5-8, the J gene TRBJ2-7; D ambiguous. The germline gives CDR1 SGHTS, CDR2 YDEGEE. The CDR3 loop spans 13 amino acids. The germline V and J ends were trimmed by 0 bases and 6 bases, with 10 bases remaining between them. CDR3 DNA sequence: TGTGCCAGCAGCTTGGTGGGCGTAGGCGAGCAGTACTTC. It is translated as CASSLVGVGEQYF.

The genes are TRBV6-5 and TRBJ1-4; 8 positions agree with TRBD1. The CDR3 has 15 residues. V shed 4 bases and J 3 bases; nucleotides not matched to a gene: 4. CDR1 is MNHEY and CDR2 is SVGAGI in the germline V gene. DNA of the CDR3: TGTGCCAGCAGTTTACAGGGGGTCCCTAATGAAAAACTGTTTTTT. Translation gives CASSLQGVPNEKLFF.

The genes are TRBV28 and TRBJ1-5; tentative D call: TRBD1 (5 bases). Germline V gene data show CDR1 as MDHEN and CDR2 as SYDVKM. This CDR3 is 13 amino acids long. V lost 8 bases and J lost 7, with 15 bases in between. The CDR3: CASQDSPAQPQHF. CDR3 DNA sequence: TGTGCCAGCCAAGACAGTCCAGCCCAGCCCCAGCATTTT.

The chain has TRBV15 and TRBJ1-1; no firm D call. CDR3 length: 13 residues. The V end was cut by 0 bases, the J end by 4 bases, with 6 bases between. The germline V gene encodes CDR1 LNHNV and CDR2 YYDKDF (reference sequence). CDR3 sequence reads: CATSRDPGTEAFF. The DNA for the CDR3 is TGTGCCACCAGCAGAGACCCGGGCACTGAAGCTTTCTTT.

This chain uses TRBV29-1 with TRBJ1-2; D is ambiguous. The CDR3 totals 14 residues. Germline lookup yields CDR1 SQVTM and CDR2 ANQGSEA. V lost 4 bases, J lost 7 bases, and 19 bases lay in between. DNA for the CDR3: TGCAGCGTTGGGGGAGGTCCAGGTGAGGGTGGCTACACCTTC. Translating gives CSVGGGPGEGGYTF.

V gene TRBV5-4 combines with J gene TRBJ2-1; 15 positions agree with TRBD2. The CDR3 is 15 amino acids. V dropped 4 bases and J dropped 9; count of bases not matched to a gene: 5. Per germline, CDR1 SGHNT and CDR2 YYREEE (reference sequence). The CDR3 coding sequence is TGTGCCAGCAGCACGGGACTAGCGGGAGGAGGTGAGCAGTTCTTC. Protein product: CASSTGLAGGGEQFF. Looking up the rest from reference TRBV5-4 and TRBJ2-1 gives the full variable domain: ETGVTQSPTHLIKTRGQQVTLRCSSQSGHNTVSWYQQALGQGPQFIFQYYREEENGRGNFPPRFSGLQFPNYSSELNVNALELDDSALYLCASSTGLAGGGEQFFGPGTRLTVL.

The CDR3: CASSWQGYTEAFF. CDR3 coding DNA: TGTGCCAGCAGCTGGCAGGGGTACACTGAAGCTTTCTTT. The chain combines TRBV7-2 with TRBJ1-1, with TRBD1 as a possible D gene (6 bases). The CDR3 is made up of 13 amino acids. Trimming pared 4 bases from V and 3 bases from J, leaving 9 bases between. Germline CDR1 and CDR2: SGHTA and FQGNSA.

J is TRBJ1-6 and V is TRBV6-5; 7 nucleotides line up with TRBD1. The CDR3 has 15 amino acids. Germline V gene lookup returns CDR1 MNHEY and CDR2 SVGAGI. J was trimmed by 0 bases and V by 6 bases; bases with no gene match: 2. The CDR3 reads CASRTGSSYNSPLHF. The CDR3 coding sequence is TGTGCCAGCAGGACAGGGAGCTCCTATAATTCACCCCTCCACTTT.

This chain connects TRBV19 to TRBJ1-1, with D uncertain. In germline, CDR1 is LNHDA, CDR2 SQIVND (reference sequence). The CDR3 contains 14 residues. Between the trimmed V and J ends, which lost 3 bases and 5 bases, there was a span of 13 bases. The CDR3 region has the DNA TGTGCCAGTAGTATTGGGAGATCGGGTACTGAAGCTTTCTTT. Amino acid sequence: CASSIGRSGTEAFF.

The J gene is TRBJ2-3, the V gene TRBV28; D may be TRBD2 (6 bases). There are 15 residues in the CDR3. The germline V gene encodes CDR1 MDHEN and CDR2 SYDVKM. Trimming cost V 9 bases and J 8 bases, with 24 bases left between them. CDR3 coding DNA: TGTGCCAGTAACACAGCGGGTCAGGGACTGGTTACGCAGTATTTT. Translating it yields CASNTAGQGLVTQYF.

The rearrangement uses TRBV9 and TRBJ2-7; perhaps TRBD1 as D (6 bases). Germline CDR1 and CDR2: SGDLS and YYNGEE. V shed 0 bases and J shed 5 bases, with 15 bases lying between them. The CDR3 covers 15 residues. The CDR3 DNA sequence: TGTGCCAGCAGCGTAGCACCAGGGGTTGAGGACGAGCAGTACTTC. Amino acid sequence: CASSVAPGVEDEQYF.